This record looks at one T cell receptor beta chain sequence and its context. The authors' processing: Estimates of nucleated cell counts were drawn from the amplification of reference gene primers. The data were produced by immunoSEQ multiplex PCR, yet TCRdb's version contains in-frame clones alone and is incomplete. That table furnishes V, J and clone size, whereas the DNA furnished D and trimming. The sample includes some 75,000 clones, roughly 90% of them seen just once. V was pared by 7 bases and J by 4 bases, with 11 bases between. The length of the CDR3 is 13 residues. Per germline, CDR1 MRHNA and CDR2 SNTAGT. The data were obtained in a study of blood T cell repertoires in COVID-19.

Sequenced sample: peripheral blood. The chain carries TRBV6-4 and TRBJ2-1, with a possible D match to TRBD1 (5 bases). This clonotype was obtained from a man between 60 and 75 years old with acute or convalescent COVID-19. Here the CDR3 DNA reads TGTGCCAGCACCCCTTGGACATACAATGAGCAGTTCTTC. Its protein is CASTPWTYNEQFF.